This T cell receptor beta chain stems from a study of blood T cell repertoires in COVID-19. In the study overall: Both acute and convalescent COVID-19 samples were obtained from the United States, Italy and Spain. T cells, B-cell-depleted T cells, or PBMCs provided the cDNA or gDNA that served as material.

Per the germline V gene, CDR1 is SNHLY and CDR2 is FYNNEI. Germline trimming cut 6 bases from V and 1 base from J; bases unmatched to any gene: 4. The CDR3 runs 14 residues. As handled by the study authors: By means of reference gene primer amplification, nucleated cell counts were estimated. Sequencing was performed with immunoSEQ multiplex PCR; in TCRdb, only in-frame clones are kept and a portion is missing. The V and J calls and clone size come from that table; D and trimming were worked out from the DNA. The sample includes 95,000 to 150,000 clones, approximately 88% seen only once; the top ten take approximately 8%.

The sample was peripheral blood. The V and J genes are TRBV2 and TRBJ2-3; TRBD2 aligns across 7 bases. The TCR sequence derives from a man between 50 and 59 years old with acute or convalescent COVID-19. This CDR3 is CASRREMGTDTQYF. In DNA form, the CDR3 reads TGTGCCAGCAGGCGGGAGATGGGCACAGATACGCAGTATTTT.